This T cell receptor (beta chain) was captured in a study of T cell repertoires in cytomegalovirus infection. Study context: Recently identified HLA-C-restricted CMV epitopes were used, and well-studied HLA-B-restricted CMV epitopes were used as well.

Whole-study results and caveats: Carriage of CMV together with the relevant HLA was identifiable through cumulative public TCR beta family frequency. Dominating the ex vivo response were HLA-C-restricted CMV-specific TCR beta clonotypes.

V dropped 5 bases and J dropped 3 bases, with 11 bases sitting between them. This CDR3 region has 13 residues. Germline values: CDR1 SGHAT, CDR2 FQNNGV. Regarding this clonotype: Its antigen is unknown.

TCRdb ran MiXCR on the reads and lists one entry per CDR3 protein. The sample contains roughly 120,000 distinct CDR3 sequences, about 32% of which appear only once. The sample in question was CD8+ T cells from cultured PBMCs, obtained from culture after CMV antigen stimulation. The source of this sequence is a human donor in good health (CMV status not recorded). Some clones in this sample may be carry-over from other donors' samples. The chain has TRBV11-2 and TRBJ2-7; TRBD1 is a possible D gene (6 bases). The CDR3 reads CASSPGQRYEQYF. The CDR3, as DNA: TGTGCCAGCAGCCCTGGACAGCGCTACGAGCAGTACTTC.